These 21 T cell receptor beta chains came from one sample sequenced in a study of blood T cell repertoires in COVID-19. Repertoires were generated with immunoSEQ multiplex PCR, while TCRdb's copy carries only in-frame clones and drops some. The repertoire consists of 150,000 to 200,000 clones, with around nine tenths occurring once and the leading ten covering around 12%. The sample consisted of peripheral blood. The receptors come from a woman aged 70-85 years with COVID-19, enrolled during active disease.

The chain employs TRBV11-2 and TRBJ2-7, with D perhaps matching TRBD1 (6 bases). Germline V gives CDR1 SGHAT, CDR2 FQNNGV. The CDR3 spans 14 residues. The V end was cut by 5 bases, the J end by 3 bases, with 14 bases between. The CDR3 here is CASSDTGWNYEQYF. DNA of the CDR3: TGTGCCAGCAGCGACACAGGGTGGAACTACGAGCAGTACTTC.

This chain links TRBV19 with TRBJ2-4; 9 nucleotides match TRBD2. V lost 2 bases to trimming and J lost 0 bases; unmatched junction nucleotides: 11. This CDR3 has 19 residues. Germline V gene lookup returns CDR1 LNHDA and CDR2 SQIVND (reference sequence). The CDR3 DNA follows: TGTGCCAGTAGTATAACCCCCCGCGGGGGGGCCTTAGCCAAAAACATTCAGTACTTC. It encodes CASSITPRGGALAKNIQYF. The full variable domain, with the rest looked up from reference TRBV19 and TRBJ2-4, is DGGITQSPKYLFRKEGQNVTLSCEQNLNHDAMYWYRQDPGQGLRLIYYSQIVNDFQKGDIAEGYSVSREKKESFPLTVTSAQKNPTAFYLCASSITPRGGALAKNIQYFGAGTRLSVL.

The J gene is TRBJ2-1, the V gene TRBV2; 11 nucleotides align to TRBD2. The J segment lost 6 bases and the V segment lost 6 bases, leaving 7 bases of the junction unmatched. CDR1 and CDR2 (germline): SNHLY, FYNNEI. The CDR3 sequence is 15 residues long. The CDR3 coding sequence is TGTGCCAGCAGGATAGCGGGAGGGCGGATCAATGAGCAGTTCTTC. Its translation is CASRIAGGRINEQFF.

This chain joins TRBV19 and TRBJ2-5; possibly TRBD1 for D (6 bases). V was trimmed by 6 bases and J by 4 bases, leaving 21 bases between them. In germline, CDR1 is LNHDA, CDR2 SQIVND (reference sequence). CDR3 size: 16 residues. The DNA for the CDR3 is TGTGCCAGTAGCCTAGACCACGAACAGGGTCGAGAGACCCAGTACTTC. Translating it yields CASSLDHEQGRETQYF.

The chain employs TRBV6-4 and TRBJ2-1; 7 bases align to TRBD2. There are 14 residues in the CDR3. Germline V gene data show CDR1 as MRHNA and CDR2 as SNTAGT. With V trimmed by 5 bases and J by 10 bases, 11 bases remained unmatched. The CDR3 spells CASSILAEWGEQFF. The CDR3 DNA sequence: TGTGCCAGCAGTATTCTAGCGGAATGGGGGGAGCAGTTCTTC.

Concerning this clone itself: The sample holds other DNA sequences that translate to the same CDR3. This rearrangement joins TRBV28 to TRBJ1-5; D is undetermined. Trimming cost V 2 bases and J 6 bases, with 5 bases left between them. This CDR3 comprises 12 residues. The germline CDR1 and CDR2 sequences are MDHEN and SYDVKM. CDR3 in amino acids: CASSLSGQPQHF. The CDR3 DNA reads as TGTGCCAGCAGTTTAAGCGGTCAGCCCCAGCATTTT.

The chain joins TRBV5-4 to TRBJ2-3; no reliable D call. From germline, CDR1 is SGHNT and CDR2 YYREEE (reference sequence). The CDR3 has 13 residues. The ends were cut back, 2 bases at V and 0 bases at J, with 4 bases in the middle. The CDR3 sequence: CASSFFSTDTQYF. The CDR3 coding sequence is TGTGCCAGCAGCTTCTTTAGCACAGATACGCAGTATTTT.

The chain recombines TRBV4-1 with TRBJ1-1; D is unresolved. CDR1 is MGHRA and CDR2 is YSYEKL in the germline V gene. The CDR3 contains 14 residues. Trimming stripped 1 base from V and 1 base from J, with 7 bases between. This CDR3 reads CASSQGNTNTEAFF. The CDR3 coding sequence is TGCGCCAGCAGCCAAGGAAACACGAACACTGAAGCTTTCTTT.

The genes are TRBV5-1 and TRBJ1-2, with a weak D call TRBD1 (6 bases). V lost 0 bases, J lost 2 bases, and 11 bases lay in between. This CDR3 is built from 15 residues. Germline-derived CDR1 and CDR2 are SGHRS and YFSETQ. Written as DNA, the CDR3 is TGCGCCAGCAGCTTGGTTAGGGGGATCAACTATGGCTACACCTTC. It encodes CASSLVRGINYGYTF.

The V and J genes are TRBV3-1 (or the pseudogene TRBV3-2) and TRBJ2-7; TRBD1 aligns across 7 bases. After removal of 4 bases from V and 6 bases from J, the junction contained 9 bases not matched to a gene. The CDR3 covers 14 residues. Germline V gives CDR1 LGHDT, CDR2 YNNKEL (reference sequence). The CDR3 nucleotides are TGTGCCAGCAGCCGAGATACTACAGGGGTCGAGCAGTACTTC. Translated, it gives CASSRDTTGVEQYF.

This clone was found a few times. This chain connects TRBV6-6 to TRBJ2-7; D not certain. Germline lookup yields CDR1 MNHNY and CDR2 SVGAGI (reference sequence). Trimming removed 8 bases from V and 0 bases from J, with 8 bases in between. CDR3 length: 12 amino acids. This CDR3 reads CASRASSYEQYF. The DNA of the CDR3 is TGTGCCAGCCGCGCTAGCTCCTACGAGCAGTACTTC.

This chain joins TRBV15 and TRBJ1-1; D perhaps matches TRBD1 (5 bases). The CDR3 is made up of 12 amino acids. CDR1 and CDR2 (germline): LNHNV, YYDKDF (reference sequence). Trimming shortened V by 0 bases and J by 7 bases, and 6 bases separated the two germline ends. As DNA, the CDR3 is TGTGCCACCAGCAGAGACAGGGTTGAAGCTTTCTTT. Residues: CATSRDRVEAFF.

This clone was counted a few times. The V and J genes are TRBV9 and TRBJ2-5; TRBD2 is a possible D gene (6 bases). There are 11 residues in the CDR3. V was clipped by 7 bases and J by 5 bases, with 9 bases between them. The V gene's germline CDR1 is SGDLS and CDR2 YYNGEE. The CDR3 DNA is TGTGCCAGCGGGGGGAGGGAGACCCAGTACTTC. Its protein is CASGGRETQYF.

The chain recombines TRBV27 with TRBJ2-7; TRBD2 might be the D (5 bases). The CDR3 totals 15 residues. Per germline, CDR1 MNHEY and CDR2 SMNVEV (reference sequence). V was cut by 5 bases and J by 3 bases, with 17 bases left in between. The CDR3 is CASSLERSPFYEQYF. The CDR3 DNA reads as TGTGCCAGCAGTCTAGAGCGGAGCCCCTTCTACGAGCAGTACTTC.

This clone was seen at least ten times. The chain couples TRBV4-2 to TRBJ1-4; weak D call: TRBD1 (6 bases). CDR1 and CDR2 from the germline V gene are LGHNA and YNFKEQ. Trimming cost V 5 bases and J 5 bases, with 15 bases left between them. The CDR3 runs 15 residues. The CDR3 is CASSTRDTVNEKLFF. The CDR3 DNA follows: TGTGCCAGCAGCACCCGGGACACTGTAAATGAAAAACTGTTTTTT.

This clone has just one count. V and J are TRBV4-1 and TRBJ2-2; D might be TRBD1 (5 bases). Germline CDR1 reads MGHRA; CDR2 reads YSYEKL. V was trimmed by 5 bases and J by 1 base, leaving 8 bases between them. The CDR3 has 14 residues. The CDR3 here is CASSYTGNTGELFF. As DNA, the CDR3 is TGCGCCAGCAGCTATACAGGGAACACCGGGGAGCTGTTTTTT.

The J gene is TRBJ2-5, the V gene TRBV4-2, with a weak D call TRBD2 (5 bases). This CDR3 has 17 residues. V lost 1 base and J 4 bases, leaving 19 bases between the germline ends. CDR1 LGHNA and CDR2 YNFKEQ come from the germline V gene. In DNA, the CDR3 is TGTGCCAGCAGCCAAGTTTCAGCGGCCGGCGGAGGAGAGACCCAGTACTTC. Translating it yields CASSQVSAAGGGETQYF.

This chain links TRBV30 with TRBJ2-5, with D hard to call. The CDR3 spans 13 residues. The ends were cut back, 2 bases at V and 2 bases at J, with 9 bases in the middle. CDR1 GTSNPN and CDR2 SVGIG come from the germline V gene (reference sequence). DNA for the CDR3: TGTGCCTGGAGTAGCAGGAAACAAGAGACCCAGTACTTC. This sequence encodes CAWSSRKQETQYF.

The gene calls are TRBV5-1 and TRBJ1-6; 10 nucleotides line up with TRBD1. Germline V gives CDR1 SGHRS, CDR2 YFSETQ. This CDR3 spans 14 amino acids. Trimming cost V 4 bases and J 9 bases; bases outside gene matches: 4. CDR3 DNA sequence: TGCGCCAGCAGCCCGGGACAGGGGAGTTCACCCCTCCACTTT. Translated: CASSPGQGSSPLHF.

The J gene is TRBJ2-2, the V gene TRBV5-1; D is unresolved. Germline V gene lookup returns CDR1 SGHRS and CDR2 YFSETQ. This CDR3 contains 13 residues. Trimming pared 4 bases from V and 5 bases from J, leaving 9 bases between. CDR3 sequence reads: CASSPSNTGELFF. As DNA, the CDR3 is TGCGCCAGCAGCCCCTCTAATACCGGGGAGCTGTTTTTT.

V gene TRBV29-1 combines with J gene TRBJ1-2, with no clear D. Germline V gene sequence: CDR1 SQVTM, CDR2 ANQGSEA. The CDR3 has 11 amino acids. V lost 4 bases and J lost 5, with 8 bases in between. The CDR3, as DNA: TGCAGCGTTGGCTCGGAGTATGGCTACACCTTC. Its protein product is CSVGSEYGYTF. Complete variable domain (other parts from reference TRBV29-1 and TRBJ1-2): SAVISQKPSRDICQRGTSLTIQCQVDSQVTMMFWYRQQPGQSLTLIATANQGSEATYESGFVIDKFPISRPNLTFSTLTVSNMSPEDSSIYLCSVGSEYGYTFGSGTRLTVV.